These 22 T cell receptor beta chains came from one sample sequenced in a study of cytomegalovirus exposure and HLA in healthy donors. 60 Vbeta and 13 Jbeta primers were used in PCR. Assay: immunoSEQ multiplex PCR; the TCRdb copy retains only in-frame clones and omits some. This sample has about 160,000 clones, with 77% found just once. Input material: PBMCs. The origin of the receptors is a young man in good health and CMV-seropositive.

J is TRBJ2-2 and V is TRBV5-1; TRBD1 is a possible D gene (5 bases). Germline-derived CDR1 and CDR2 are SGHRS and YFSETQ. The CDR3 contains 15 residues. The V end lost 1 base, the J end lost 3 bases, and 10 bases lay between the germline ends. CDR3 protein: CASSLYGAHTGELFF. The CDR3 DNA follows: TGCGCCAGCAGCTTGTATGGGGCCCACACCGGGGAGCTGTTTTTT. The full variable domain, completed using reference TRBV5-1 and TRBJ2-2, is KAGVTQTPRYLIKTRGQQVTLSCSPISGHRSVSWYQQTPGQGLQFLFEYFSETQRNKGNFPGRFSGRQFSNSRSEMNVSTLELGDSALYLCASSLYGAHTGELFFGEGSRLTVL.

V is TRBV7-2 and J is TRBJ2-5, with D hard to call. V lost 1 base, J lost 3 bases, and 15 bases lay in between. The CDR3 totals 16 residues. Germline CDR1 and CDR2: SGHTA and FQGNSA. CDR3 region: CASSLVLGGAEETQYF. As DNA, the CDR3 is TGTGCCAGCAGCTTAGTCCTAGGCGGCGCGGAAGAGACCCAGTACTTC.

The gene calls are TRBV7-9 and TRBJ1-5; TRBD1 matches 7 bases. From germline, CDR1 is SEHNR and CDR2 FQNEAQ (reference sequence). This CDR3 is 14 amino acids long. The V and J ends lost 5 bases and 1 base, in that order; junction bases with no gene match: 2. CDR3 coding DNA: TGTGCCAGCAGCATACAGGGGAGCAATCAGCCCCAGCATTTT. It codes for CASSIQGSNQPQHF.

The rearrangement uses TRBV7-9 and TRBJ1-2, with D unclear. The germline CDR1 and CDR2 sequences are SEHNR and FQNEAQ (reference sequence). V lost 1 base to trimming and J lost 0 bases, with 9 bases between them. The CDR3 consists of 15 residues. In DNA, the CDR3 is TGTGCCAGCAGCTTAGACGGAGCTACTAACTATGGCTACACCTTC. Translating it yields CASSLDGATNYGYTF.

This clone came up a few times. The chain carries TRBV6-6 and TRBJ1-5, with D unclear. V was clipped by 4 bases and J by 5 bases, with 9 bases between them. The CDR3 has 13 amino acids. Germline CDR1 and CDR2: MNHNY and SVGAGI (reference sequence). The chain's CDR3 is CASSFSSDQPQHF. In nucleotides, the CDR3 is TGTGCCAGCAGTTTCTCCAGTGATCAGCCCCAGCATTTT.

This clone occurred a few times. The CDR3 region is CAISEPAGTGEHEQYF. CDR3 sequence (DNA): TGTGCCATCAGCGAACCCGCCGGGACAGGGGAACACGAGCAGTACTTC. This chain links TRBV10-3 with TRBJ2-5; 10 nucleotides match TRBD1. The closer fit of TRBJ2-7 to the DNA end suggests the J call may be wrong. Germline CDR1 ENHRY, CDR2 SYGVKD. There are 16 residues in the CDR3.

This chain links TRBV7-6 with TRBJ1-3; the D gene is possibly TRBD1 (6 bases). Trimming took off 2 bases at V and 11 bases at J, with 10 bases between the two ends. CDR3 length: 12 residues. Germline lookup yields CDR1 SGHVS and CDR2 FNYEAQ. The CDR3, as DNA: TGTGCCAGCAGCTTAACCAGGGGTGCCATATATTTT. As protein: CASSLTRGAIYF.

The genes are TRBV2 and TRBJ2-7; no reliable D call. In germline, CDR1 is SNHLY, CDR2 FYNNEI. Trimming pared 4 bases from V and 2 bases from J, leaving 9 bases between. This CDR3 has 13 amino acids. CDR3 sequence (DNA): TGTGCCAGCAGTGGCGAGGAGACCTACGAGCAGTACTTC. Translation: CASSGEETYEQYF.

The CDR3 loop is CASSLASGRAYEQYF. The CDR3 DNA reads as TGTGCCAGCAGCTTAGCTAGCGGGCGTGCCTACGAGCAGTACTTC. The chain employs TRBV11-2 and TRBJ2-5; TRBD2 matches at 8 bases. The better agreement between TRBJ2-7 and the DNA end casts doubt on the J call. This CDR3 has 15 residues. CDR1 is SGHAT and CDR2 is FQNNGV in the germline V gene.

This chain uses TRBV9 with TRBJ2-5; 8 bases align to TRBD2. J was trimmed by 2 bases and V by 1 base; bases with no gene match: 7. Germline assignment: CDR1 SGDLS and CDR2 YYNGEE. This CDR3 has 16 amino acids. CDR3 loop: CASSVSNRGGQETQYF. CDR3 DNA sequence: TGTGCCAGCAGCGTATCTAACCGCGGGGGGCAAGAGACCCAGTACTTC.

This chain uses TRBV6-8 with TRBJ2-7; TRBD2 might be the D (5 bases). Germline lookup yields CDR1 MNHGY and CDR2 SAAAGT. Trimming removed 5 bases from V and 6 bases from J, with 8 bases in between. CDR3 size: 11 residues. The CDR3 DNA is TGTGCCAGCAGTCCGGGGATCGAGCAGTACTTC. Translation: CASSPGIEQYF.

The rearrangement links TRBV7-3 to TRBJ2-3; weak D call: TRBD1 (6 bases). The CDR3 has 15 amino acids. The germline V gene has CDR1 SGHTA and CDR2 FQGTGA. V lost 5 bases and J lost 3, with 15 bases in between. In DNA form, the CDR3 reads TGTGCCAGCAGCCTCGGGGCAGGGGCGACAGATACGCAGTATTTT. Amino acids: CASSLGAGATDTQYF.

This chain links TRBV6-5 with TRBJ2-5; D gene unclear. The V gene's germline CDR1 is MNHEY and CDR2 SVGAGI. The ends were cut back, 0 bases at V and 0 bases at J, with 5 bases in the middle. This CDR3 is 14 amino acids long. CDR3 nucleotides: TGTGCCAGCAGTTACTCGTACAACCAAGAGACCCAGTACTTC. It codes for CASSYSYNQETQYF.

This chain connects TRBV7-9 to TRBJ2-3, with 9 bases that match TRBD1. The length of the CDR3 is 14 residues. With V trimmed by 3 bases and J by 3 bases, 1 base remained unmatched. Germline-derived CDR1 and CDR2 are SEHNR and FQNEAQ (reference sequence). This CDR3 is CASSLDRGTDTQYF. DNA for the CDR3: TGTGCCAGCAGCTTGGACAGGGGAACAGATACGCAGTATTTT.

The chain carries TRBV28 and TRBJ1-2; 8 nucleotides align to TRBD1. From germline, CDR1 is MDHEN and CDR2 SYDVKM. The CDR3 is 14 amino acids. V was clipped by 2 bases and J by 4 bases; unmatched bases: 3. CDR3 sequence (DNA): TGTGCCAGCAGTTTAGGGACAGGCACCTATGGCTACACCTTC. It specifies CASSLGTGTYGYTF.

V and J are TRBV7-2 and TRBJ2-7, with 9 bases identical to TRBD1. With 1 base clipped from V and 5 bases from J, the junction kept 6 bases outside the gene matches. The CDR3 totals 15 residues. The germline V gene has CDR1 SGHTA and CDR2 FQGNSA. CDR3 protein: CASSLDRGQWNEQYF. The CDR3, as DNA: TGTGCCAGCAGCTTAGACAGGGGGCAATGGAACGAGCAGTACTTC.

The chain links TRBV12-5 to TRBJ2-7; D unresolved. The CDR3 covers 11 residues. Germline lookup yields CDR1 LGHNT and CDR2 FRNRAP. The germline V and J ends were trimmed by 6 bases and 4 bases, with 7 bases remaining between them. The CDR3 bases are TGTGCTAGTGGAGACTCGTACGAGCAGTACTTC. Protein product: CASGDSYEQYF.

The chain combines TRBV6-6 with TRBJ2-7; TRBD1 might be the D (5 bases). The length of the CDR3 is 13 residues. Germline loops: CDR1 MNHNY, CDR2 SVGAGI (reference sequence). Trimming pared 0 bases from V and 3 bases from J, leaving 6 bases between. The CDR3 DNA is TGTGCCAGCAGTTACTCGACAGACTACGAGCAGTACTTC. Protein product: CASSYSTDYEQYF.

This chain uses TRBV5-1 with TRBJ1-4; possibly TRBD1 for D (5 bases). Per germline, CDR1 SGHRS and CDR2 YFSETQ. Between the trimmed V and J ends, which lost 5 bases and 8 bases, there was a span of 10 bases. The CDR3 extends over 12 amino acids. In nucleotides, the CDR3 is TGCGCCAGCAGACCGGAGGGGGAAAAACTGTTTTTT. It translates to CASRPEGEKLFF.

The rearrangement joins TRBV27 to TRBJ2-7; D perhaps matches TRBD2 (6 bases). The CDR3 covers 14 residues. CDR1 and CDR2 (germline): MNHEY, SMNVEV (reference sequence). V was shortened by 4 bases and J by 3 bases, with 13 bases between the two germline ends. The CDR3 DNA is TGTGCCAGCAGTTCTGGAGGGGTTGACTACGAGCAGTACTTC. Translation: CASSSGGVDYEQYF.

V and J are TRBV11-2 and TRBJ2-2, with TRBD2 matching 9 bases. The CDR3 length is 14 residues. Looked up from germline, CDR1 is SGHAT and CDR2 is FQNNGV. The CDR3 here is CAERGASNTGELFF. CDR3 bases: TGTGCTGAGCGGGGGGCCTCGAACACCGGGGAGCTGTTTTTT.

This chain links TRBV19 with TRBJ1-1; D remains unclear. The CDR3 length is 13 residues. Deletions cut 2 bases from V and 5 bases from J, with 9 bases between. CDR1 and CDR2 from the germline V gene are LNHDA and SQIVND (reference sequence). The DNA of the CDR3 is TGTGCCAGTAGTATACTGACGGGGACTGAAGCTTTCTTT. The encoded protein is CASSILTGTEAFF.